The sequence of this T cell receptor beta chain was determined in a study of CD8 T cell repertoires and HIV-1 epitope variants. The overall study: Controls were a CMV, EBV and flu peptide pool, Ebola AY9 negative control, and no-peptide well. Separate from the cultures, 1M uncultured T cells served as baseline. Enriched T cells were co-cultured with equal autologous T cell-negative cells. Tested: three Gag epitope families, Nef HW9 and YT9.

As for this clone: Its antigen is undetermined.

The V segment lost 6 bases and the J segment 5 bases; nucleotides outside the gene matches: 3. CDR3 length: 12 residues. The V gene's germline CDR1 is SGDLS and CDR2 YYNGEE. Assay used: immunoSEQ multiplex PCR; TCRdb lists only in-frame clones, some missing. Of approximately 5,500 clones in the sample, around 66% were seen once. The sequenced sample consisted of cultured CD8+ T cells derived from PBMCs. This chain joins TRBV9 and TRBJ1-2; 8 nucleotides align to TRBD1. This receptor was taken from a male donor with HIV. CDR3 bases: TGTGCCAGCAACCAGGGGGCTTATGGCTACACCTTC. Protein product: CASNQGAYGYTF.